The sequence of this T cell receptor beta chain was determined in a study of T cells in Graves' hyperthyroidism and ophthalmopathy. Study-level results: Ophthalmopathy and stable hyperthyroidism were separated by a 13 V-J model.

The CDR3 is made up of 14 amino acids. Per germline, CDR1 LGHDT and CDR2 YNNKEL (reference sequence). V lost 1 base and J lost 6, with 13 bases in between. This clonotype was counted many times. Its antigen remains unidentified. Amplification of TCR beta CDR3 regions used RNA as the template. Primed by the HTBI set, a first-round RT-PCR was run on the TCR CDR3. TCRdb re-derived calls from the multiplex PCR reads in MiXCR, one entry per CDR3 protein. The repertoire consists of approximately 360,000 distinct CDR3 sequences, with around 25% occurring once and the leading ten covering more than 60%. The chain carries TRBV3-1 and TRBJ2-7; D is uncertain. What was sequenced was blood. The TCR originated in a man aged 45 to 65 with Graves' hyperthyroidism. The CDR3 DNA is TGTGCCAGCAGCCAAGGGGTGAGCTCGAGCGAGCAGTACTTC. Translation gives CASSQGVSSSEQYF.